This T cell receptor (beta chain) was identified during a study of beta chain features in type 1 diabetes. On the study more broadly: Cells sorted and examined across all samples totaled more than 95,000,000.

Expressed TCRB transcripts were sequenced, since all the RNA that had been isolated was reverse transcribed. Sequenced by immunoSEQ multiplex PCR; TCRdb stores in-frame clones only, minus some. The sample yields 30,000 to 40,000 clones, 55% to 70% seen once. Between the trimmed V and J ends, which lost 3 bases and 6 bases, there was a span of 12 bases. Germline V lookup: CDR1 SGHRS, CDR2 YFSETQ. CDR3 length: 13 amino acids. This clone showed up just once. Input material: Tregs from blood. The V and J genes are TRBV5-1 and TRBJ1-2; TRBD1 is a possible D gene (5 bases). The sequence was obtained from a woman aged 30 to 39 in good health. The CDR3 DNA reads as TGCGCCAGCAGCTCAAACACGGGGGATGGCTACACCTTC. Protein: CASSSNTGDGYTF.